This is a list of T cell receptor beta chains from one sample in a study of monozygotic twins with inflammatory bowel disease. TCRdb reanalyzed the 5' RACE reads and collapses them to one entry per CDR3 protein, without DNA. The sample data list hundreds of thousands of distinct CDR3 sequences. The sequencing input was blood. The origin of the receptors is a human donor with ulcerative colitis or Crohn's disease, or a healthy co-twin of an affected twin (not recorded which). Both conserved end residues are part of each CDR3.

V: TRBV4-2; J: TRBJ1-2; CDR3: CASSQTRTANYGYTF
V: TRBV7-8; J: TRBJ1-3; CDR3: CASSLAGASGNTIYF
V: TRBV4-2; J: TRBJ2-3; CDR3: CASSQPAPSGGDTDTQYF
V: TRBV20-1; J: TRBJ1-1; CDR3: CSARGYMNTEAFF
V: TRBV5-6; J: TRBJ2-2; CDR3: CASSNMPGFYTGELFF
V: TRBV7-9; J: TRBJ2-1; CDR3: CASSLTASYNEQFF
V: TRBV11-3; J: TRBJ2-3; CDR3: CASSPAHGSTDTQYF
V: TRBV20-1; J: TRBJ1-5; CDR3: CSASPGLQINQPQHF
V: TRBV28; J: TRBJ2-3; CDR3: CASSGASGREGTDTQYF
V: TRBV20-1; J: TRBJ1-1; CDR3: CSARGQGGGTEAFF
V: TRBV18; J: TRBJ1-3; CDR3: CASSPKDSSGNTIYF
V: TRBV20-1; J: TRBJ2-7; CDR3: CSARNLPSEQYF
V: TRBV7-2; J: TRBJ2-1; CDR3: CASSLDVLDADNEQFF
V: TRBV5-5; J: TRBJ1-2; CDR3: CASSMGGGPIYGYTF
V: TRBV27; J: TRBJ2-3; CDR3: CSSSLGQGTDTQYF
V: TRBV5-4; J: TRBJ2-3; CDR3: CASSLHLGGTSTDTQYF
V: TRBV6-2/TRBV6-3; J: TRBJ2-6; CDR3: CASSSTGLAGHKEGSGANVLTF
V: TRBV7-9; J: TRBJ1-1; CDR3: CASSLPLNTEAFF
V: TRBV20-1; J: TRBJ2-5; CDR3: CSAGRGGWGQETQYF
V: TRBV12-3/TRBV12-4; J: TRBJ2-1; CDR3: CASAPADEQFF
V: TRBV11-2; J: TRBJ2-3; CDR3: CASSTLAGGADTQYF
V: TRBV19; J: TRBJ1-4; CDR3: CASSIRQPTPQGVFF
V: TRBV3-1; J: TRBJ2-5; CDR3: CASSPISSGQGRETQYF
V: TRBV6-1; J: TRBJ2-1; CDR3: CASSAGPEYNEQFF
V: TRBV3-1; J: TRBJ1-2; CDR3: CASSQGPGTSVLYGYTF
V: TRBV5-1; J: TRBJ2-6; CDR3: CASSLGQAFSGANVLTF
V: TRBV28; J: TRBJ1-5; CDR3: CASSHRPVLQNQPQHF
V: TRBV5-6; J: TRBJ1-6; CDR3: CASSIDSSYNSPLHF
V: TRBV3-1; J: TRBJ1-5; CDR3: CASSQDGGSGQPQHF